This T cell receptor (beta chain) is drawn from a study of shared clonotypes between healthy human individuals. Across the whole study: Three plates each covered CD4 naive and memory; CD8 naive two, CD8 memory one. Whole-study results and caveats: Four donors held about 4.6% of naive CD4 clonotypes in common. Estimated richness was generally greater in naive than memory subsets.

Data came from immunoSEQ multiplex PCR; TCRdb stores just in-frame clones and leaves some out. The sample lists some 2 million clones, less than 95% occurring once. Naive CD8 cells lacked CD45RO and underwent positive selection for CCR7, leaving out terminally differentiated effector memory CD45RA+ cells. Germline V gives CDR1 SNHLY, CDR2 FYNNEI. The CDR3 sequence is 19 residues long. V shed 1 base and J 0 bases; nucleotides not matched to a gene: 9. Remarks on this clone: Its cognate antigen is unknown.

The receptor comes from a young man in good health. This chain joins TRBV2 and TRBJ2-3; 11 bases agree with TRBD2. Sequencing was carried out using naive CD8+ T cells sorted from blood. CDR3 bases: TGTGCCAGCAGTGAAGACACCCCTAGCGGGGGGTCTAGCACAGATACGCAGTATTTT. It yields the protein CASSEDTPSGGSSTDTQYF.